Listed below are T cell receptor beta chains from one sample, sequenced in a study of T cell changes during pregnancy in multiple sclerosis. Profiling relied on immunoSEQ multiplex PCR, and the TCRdb table lists in-frame clones only, not all of them. The sample has some 68,000 clones, about 92% seen once. This specimen consisted of peripheral blood, obtained in the second trimester of pregnancy. Receptors were obtained from a female donor in good health, enrolled as a control in a pregnancy study. Each CDR3 is given with its conserved first and last residue. Each record gives: V gene, D gene, clone size, J gene, CDR3 protein, CDR3 DNA. The D gene is left open where the match is weak. Size values are once, few and many counts, or a class for expanded clones, and some rows have none.

v_call: TRBV7-9; d_call: .; clone_size: .; j_call: TRBJ2-3; cdr3_aa: CASSPPRSSTDTQYF; cdr3_nt: TGTGCCAGCAGCCCCCCGCGATCTAGCACAGATACGCAGTATTTT
v_call: TRBV5-1; d_call: TRBD1; clone_size: .; j_call: TRBJ1-2; cdr3_aa: CASSPGQGYGYTF; cdr3_nt: TGCGCCAGCAGCCCCGGACAGGGCTATGGCTACACCTTC
v_call: TRBV5-1; d_call: .; clone_size: .; j_call: TRBJ1-2; cdr3_aa: CASSPNPLSPGALYGYTF; cdr3_nt: TGCGCCAGCAGCCCTAACCCACTCTCCCCAGGGGCTCTCTATGGCTACACCTTC
v_call: TRBV28; d_call: TRBD1; clone_size: .; j_call: TRBJ1-1; cdr3_aa: CASSLLTGGLNTEAFF; cdr3_nt: TGTGCCAGCAGTTTACTTACAGGGGGCCTTAACACTGAAGCTTTCTTT
v_call: TRBV27; d_call: .; clone_size: .; j_call: TRBJ1-1; cdr3_aa: CASSLTATLGTEAFF; cdr3_nt: TGTGCCAGCAGTTTAACAGCCACGTTGGGCACTGAAGCTTTCTTT
v_call: TRBV11-1; d_call: TRBD2; clone_size: .; j_call: TRBJ2-3; cdr3_aa: CASGTSGGKDTQYF; cdr3_nt: TGTGCCAGCGGCACTAGCGGGGGTAAAGATACGCAGTATTTT
v_call: TRBV27; d_call: TRBD2; clone_size: .; j_call: TRBJ2-7; cdr3_aa: CASSLELAGETEQYF; cdr3_nt: TGTGCCAGCAGTTTAGAACTAGCGGGAGAGACCGAGCAGTACTTC
v_call: TRBV30; d_call: .; clone_size: .; j_call: TRBJ1-5; cdr3_aa: CAWSVNRANRPQHF; cdr3_nt: TGTGCCTGGAGTGTAAACAGGGCCAATCGGCCCCAGCATTTT
v_call: TRBV10-3; d_call: .; clone_size: .; j_call: TRBJ2-2; cdr3_aa: CAISLTGELFF; cdr3_nt: TGTGCCATCAGCCTAACCGGGGAGCTGTTTTTT
v_call: TRBV25-1; d_call: TRBD2; clone_size: .; j_call: TRBJ2-1; cdr3_aa: CASSEYGGAALDNEQFF; cdr3_nt: TGTGCCAGCAGTGAATACGGGGGGGCCGCTCTGGACAATGAGCAGTTCTTC
v_call: TRBV6-5; d_call: TRBD1; clone_size: few; j_call: TRBJ2-1; cdr3_aa: CASGPGQGDNEQFF; cdr3_nt: TGTGCCAGCGGCCCGGGACAGGGGGACAATGAGCAGTTCTTC
v_call: TRBV9; d_call: TRBD1; clone_size: .; j_call: TRBJ2-7; cdr3_aa: CASSGGQGGYEQYF; cdr3_nt: TGTGCCAGCAGCGGGGGACAGGGGGGCTACGAGCAGTACTTC
v_call: TRBV4-2; d_call: TRBD2; clone_size: .; j_call: TRBJ2-3; cdr3_aa: CASSQSPAGGVSGDTQYF; cdr3_nt: TGTGCCAGCAGCCAAAGCCCAGCGGGGGGGGTCAGTGGAGATACGCAGTATTTT
v_call: TRBV29-1; d_call: TRBD1; clone_size: few; j_call: TRBJ2-7; cdr3_aa: CSVLTGGYEQYF; cdr3_nt: TGCAGCGTACTCACAGGGGGCTACGAGCAGTACTTC
v_call: TRBV5-1; d_call: .; clone_size: .; j_call: TRBJ2-2; cdr3_aa: CASSLFSDTGELFF; cdr3_nt: TGCGCCAGCAGCCTTTTTTCAGACACCGGGGAGCTGTTTTTT
v_call: TRBV15; d_call: TRBD2; clone_size: .; j_call: TRBJ2-7; cdr3_aa: CATSRGPSGISYEQYF; cdr3_nt: TGTGCCACCAGCAGAGGACCTAGCGGGATCTCCTACGAGCAGTACTTC
v_call: TRBV13; d_call: .; clone_size: .; j_call: TRBJ1-6; cdr3_aa: CASRVGSNSPLHF; cdr3_nt: TGTGCCAGCAGAGTGGGCAGCAATTCACCCCTCCACTTT
v_call: TRBV5-1; d_call: TRBD2; clone_size: .; j_call: TRBJ2-5; cdr3_aa: CASSLTGGSNQETQYF; cdr3_nt: TGCGCCAGCAGCTTGACTGGCGGGAGTAATCAAGAGACCCAGTACTTC
v_call: TRBV5-4; d_call: TRBD2; clone_size: .; j_call: TRBJ2-1; cdr3_aa: CASSQSGRVYNEQFF; cdr3_nt: TGTGCCAGCAGCCAGAGCGGGAGGGTATACAATGAGCAGTTCTTC
v_call: TRBV6-6; d_call: TRBD1; clone_size: .; j_call: TRBJ1-5; cdr3_aa: CASTTGTGRQPQHF; cdr3_nt: TGTGCCAGCACTACCGGGACAGGACGTCAGCCCCAGCATTTT
v_call: TRBV27; d_call: .; clone_size: .; j_call: TRBJ2-7; cdr3_aa: CASSLSPSYEQYF; cdr3_nt: TGTGCCAGCAGTTTATCGCCGAGCTACGAGCAGTACTTC
v_call: TRBV10-3; d_call: .; clone_size: .; j_call: TRBJ1-5; cdr3_aa: CAISDTPRDRNQPQHF; cdr3_nt: TGTGCCATCAGTGACACCCCCCGGGATCGCAATCAGCCCCAGCATTTT
v_call: TRBV29-1; d_call: TRBD1; clone_size: .; j_call: TRBJ2-1; cdr3_aa: CSVSGTENRDEQFF; cdr3_nt: TGCAGCGTATCCGGGACAGAGAATCGGGATGAGCAGTTCTTC
v_call: TRBV27; d_call: TRBD1; clone_size: .; j_call: TRBJ1-1; cdr3_aa: CASTPGTGESEAFF; cdr3_nt: TGTGCCAGCACCCCCGGGACAGGGGAATCTGAAGCTTTCTTT
v_call: TRBV7-9; d_call: TRBD1; clone_size: .; j_call: TRBJ1-1; cdr3_aa: CASSLLDGTATEAFF; cdr3_nt: TGTGCCAGCAGCTTACTCGACGGGACAGCCACTGAAGCTTTCTTT
v_call: TRBV18; d_call: TRBD2; clone_size: .; j_call: TRBJ2-5; cdr3_aa: CASSQLAGAETQYF; cdr3_nt: TGTGCCAGCTCACAACTAGCGGGAGCCGAGACCCAGTACTTC
v_call: TRBV28; d_call: .; clone_size: once; j_call: TRBJ1-5; cdr3_aa: CASSLPLGSQPQHF; cdr3_nt: TGTGCCAGCAGTTTGCCCCTGGGGAGTCAGCCCCAGCATTTT
v_call: TRBV27; d_call: .; clone_size: .; j_call: TRBJ2-5; cdr3_aa: CASSLPGKQETQYF; cdr3_nt: TGTGCCAGCAGTTTACCGGGTAAACAAGAGACCCAGTACTTC